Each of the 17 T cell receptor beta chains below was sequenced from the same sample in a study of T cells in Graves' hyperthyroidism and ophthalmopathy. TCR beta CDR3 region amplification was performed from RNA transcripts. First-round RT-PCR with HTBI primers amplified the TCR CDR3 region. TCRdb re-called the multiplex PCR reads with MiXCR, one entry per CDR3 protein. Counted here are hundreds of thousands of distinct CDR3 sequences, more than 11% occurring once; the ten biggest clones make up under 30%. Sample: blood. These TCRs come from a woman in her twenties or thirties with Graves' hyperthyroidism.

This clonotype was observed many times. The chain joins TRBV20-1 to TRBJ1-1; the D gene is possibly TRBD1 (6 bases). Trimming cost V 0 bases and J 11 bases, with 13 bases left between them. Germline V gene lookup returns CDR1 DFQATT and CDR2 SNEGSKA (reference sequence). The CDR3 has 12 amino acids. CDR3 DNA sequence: TGCAGTGCTAGAGATCGGGGGGCGGGGGCTTTCTTT. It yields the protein CSARDRGAGAFF.

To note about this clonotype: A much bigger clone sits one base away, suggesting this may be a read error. CDR3 sequence: CASSPPYRGLSDTEAFF. The CDR3 DNA reads TGTGCCAGCAGCCCCCCCTACAGGGGGCTATCGGACACTGAAGCTTTCTTT. V usage is TRBV27 and J usage is TRBJ1-1, with 9 bases matching TRBD1. The length of the CDR3 is 17 residues. The ends lost 6 bases at V and 3 bases at J; junction bases unmatched: 14. The V gene's germline CDR1 is MNHEY and CDR2 SMNVEV (reference sequence).

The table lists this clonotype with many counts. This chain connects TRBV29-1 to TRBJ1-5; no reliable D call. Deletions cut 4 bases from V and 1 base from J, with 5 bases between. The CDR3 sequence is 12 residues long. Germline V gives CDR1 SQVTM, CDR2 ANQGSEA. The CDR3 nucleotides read TGCAGCGTTGGTTACAGCAATCAGCCCCAGCATTTT. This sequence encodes CSVGYSNQPQHF.

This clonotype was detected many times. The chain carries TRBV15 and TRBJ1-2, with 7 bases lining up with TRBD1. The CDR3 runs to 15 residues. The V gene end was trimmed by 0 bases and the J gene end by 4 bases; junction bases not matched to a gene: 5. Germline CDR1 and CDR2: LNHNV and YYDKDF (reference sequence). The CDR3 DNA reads TGTGCCACCAGCAGAGAACCAGGGGGAAGCTATGGCTACACCTTC. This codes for CATSREPGGSYGYTF.

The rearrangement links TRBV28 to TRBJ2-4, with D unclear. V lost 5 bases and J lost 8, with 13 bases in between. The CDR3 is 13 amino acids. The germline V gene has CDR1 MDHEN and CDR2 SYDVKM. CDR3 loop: CASSRSVVDIQYF. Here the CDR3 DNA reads TGTGCCAGCAGTCGTTCAGTGGTGGACATTCAGTACTTC.

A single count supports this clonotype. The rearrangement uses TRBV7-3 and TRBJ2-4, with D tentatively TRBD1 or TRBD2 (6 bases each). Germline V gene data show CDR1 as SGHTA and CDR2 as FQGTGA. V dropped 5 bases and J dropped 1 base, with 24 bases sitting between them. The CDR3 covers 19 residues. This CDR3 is CASSNCLGGRIRAKNIQYF. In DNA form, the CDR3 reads TGTGCCAGCAGCAACTGCCTCGGGGGCCGGATTAGGGCCAAAAACATTCAGTACTTC.

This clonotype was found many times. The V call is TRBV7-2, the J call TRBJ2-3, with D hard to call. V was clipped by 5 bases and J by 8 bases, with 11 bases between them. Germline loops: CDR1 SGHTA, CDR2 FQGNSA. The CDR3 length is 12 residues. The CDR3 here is CASSPVVATQYF. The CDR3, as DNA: TGTGCCAGCAGCCCCGTAGTCGCTACGCAGTATTTT. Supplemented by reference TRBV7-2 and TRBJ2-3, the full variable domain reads GAGVSQSPSNKVTEKGKDVELRCDPISGHTALYWYRQSLGQGLEFLIYFQGNSAPDKSGLPSDRFSAERTGGSVSTLTIQRTQQEDSAVYLCASSPVVATQYFGPGTRLTVL.

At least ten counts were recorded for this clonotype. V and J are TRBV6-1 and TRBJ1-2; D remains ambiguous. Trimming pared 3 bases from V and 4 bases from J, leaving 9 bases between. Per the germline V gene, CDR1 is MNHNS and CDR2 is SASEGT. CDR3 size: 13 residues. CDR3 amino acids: CASSDMRVYGYTF. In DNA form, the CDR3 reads TGTGCCAGCAGTGACATGAGGGTCTATGGCTACACCTTC.

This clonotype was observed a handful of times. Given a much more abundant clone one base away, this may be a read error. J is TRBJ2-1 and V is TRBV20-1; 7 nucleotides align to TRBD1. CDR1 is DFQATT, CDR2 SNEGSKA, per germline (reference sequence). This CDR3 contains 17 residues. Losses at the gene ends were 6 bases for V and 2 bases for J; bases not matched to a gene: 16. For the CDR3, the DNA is TGCAGTGCGCAAAAGTGGACAGGTTGGGGCCCCTACAATGAGCAGTTCTTC. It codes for CSAQKWTGWGPYNEQFF.

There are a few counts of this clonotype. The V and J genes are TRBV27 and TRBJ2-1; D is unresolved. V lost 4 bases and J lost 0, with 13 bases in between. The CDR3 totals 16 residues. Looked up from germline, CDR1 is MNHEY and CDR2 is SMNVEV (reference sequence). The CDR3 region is CASSYRDLGSYNEQFF. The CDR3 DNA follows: TGTGCCAGCAGTTACCGAGATCTGGGCTCCTACAATGAGCAGTTCTTC.

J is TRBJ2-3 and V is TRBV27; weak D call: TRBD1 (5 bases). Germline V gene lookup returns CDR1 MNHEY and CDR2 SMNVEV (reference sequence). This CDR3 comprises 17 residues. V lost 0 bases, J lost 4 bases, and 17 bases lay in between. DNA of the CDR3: TGTGCCAGCAGTTTATCCTCCCACAGGAACTCAGCAGATACGCAGTATTTT. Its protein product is CASSLSSHRNSADTQYF.

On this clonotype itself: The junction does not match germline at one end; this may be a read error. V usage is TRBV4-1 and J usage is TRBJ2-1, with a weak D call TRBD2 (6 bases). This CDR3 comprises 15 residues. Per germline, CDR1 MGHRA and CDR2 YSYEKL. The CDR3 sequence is CARSLPPGGRNEQFF. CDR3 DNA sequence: TGCGCCAGAAGCCTTCCCCCCGGGGGAAGGAATGAGCAGTTCTTC.

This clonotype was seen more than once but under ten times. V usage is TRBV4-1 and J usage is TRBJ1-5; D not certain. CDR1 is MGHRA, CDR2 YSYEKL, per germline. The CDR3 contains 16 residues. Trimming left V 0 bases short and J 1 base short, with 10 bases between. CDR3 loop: CASSQDGVGSNQPQHF. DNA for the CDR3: TGCGCCAGCAGCCAAGATGGGGTCGGAAGCAATCAGCCCCAGCATTTT.

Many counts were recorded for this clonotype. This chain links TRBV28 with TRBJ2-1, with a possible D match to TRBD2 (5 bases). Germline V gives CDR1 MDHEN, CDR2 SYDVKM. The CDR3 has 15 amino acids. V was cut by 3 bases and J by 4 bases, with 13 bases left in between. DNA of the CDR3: TGTGCCAGCAGTTTGAGCCCCGAGGGATACAATGAGCAGTTCTTC. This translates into CASSLSPEGYNEQFF.

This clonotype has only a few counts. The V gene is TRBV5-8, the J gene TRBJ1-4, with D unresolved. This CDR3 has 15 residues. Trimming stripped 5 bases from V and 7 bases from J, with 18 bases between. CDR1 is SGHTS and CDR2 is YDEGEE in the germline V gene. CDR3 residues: CASSGREVALEKLFF. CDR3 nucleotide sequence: TGTGCCAGCAGTGGTCGGGAGGTTGCTCTTGAAAAACTGTTTTTT.

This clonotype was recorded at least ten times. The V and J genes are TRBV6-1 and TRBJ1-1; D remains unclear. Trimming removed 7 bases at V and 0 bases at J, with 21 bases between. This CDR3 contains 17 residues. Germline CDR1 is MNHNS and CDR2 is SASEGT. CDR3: CASTLRGSRAMNTEAFF. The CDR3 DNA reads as TGTGCCAGCACATTACGGGGTTCAAGGGCCATGAACACTGAAGCTTTCTTT.

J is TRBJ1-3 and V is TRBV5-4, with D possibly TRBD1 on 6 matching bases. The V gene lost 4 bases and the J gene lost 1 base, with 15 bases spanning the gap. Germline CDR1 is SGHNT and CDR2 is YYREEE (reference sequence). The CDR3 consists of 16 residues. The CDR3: CASSEGLDRSGNTIYF. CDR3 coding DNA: TGTGCCAGCAGCGAGGGGCTGGACAGATCTGGAAACACCATATATTTT.